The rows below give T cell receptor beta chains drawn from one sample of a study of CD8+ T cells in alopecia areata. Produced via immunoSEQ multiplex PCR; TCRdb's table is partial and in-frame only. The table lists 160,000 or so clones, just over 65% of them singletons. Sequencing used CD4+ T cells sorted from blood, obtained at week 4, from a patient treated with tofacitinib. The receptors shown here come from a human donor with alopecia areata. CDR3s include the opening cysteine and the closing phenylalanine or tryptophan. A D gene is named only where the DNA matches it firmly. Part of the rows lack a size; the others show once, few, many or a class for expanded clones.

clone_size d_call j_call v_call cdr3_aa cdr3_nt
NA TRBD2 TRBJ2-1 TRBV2 CASREVAGYNEQFF TGTGCCTCTAGGGAGGTAGCGGGATACAATGAGCAGTTCTTC
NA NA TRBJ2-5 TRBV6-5 CASKGRFQETQYF TGTGCCAGCAAGGGACGGTTCCAAGAGACCCAGTACTTC
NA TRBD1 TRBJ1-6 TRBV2 CASSYTRDSSHF TGTGCCAGCAGTTACACCCGGGACAGTTCTCACTTT
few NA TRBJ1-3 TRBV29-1 CSATGTSGNTIYF TGCAGCGCCACAGGGACGTCTGGAAACACCATATATTTT
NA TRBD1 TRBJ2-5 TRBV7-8 CASSRQTGGYWETQYF TGTGCCAGCAGCCGTCAGACAGGGGGCTATTGGGAGACCCAGTACTTC
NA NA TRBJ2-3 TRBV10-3 CAIGIGGNTDTQYF TGTGCCATCGGGATTGGCGGAAACACAGATACGCAGTATTTT
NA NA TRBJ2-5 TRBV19 CASSMAGAVETQYF TGTGCCAGTAGTATGGCAGGGGCTGTAGAGACCCAGTACTTC
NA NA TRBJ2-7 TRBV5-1 CASSLAGHPYEQYF TGCGCCAGCAGCTTGGCAGGGCACCCCTACGAGCAGTACTTC
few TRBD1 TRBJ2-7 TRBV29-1 CSAGQGTYEQYF TGCAGCGCGGGACAGGGGACCTACGAGCAGTACTTC
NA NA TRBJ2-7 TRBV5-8 CASSFGQNYEQYF TGTGCCAGCAGCTTTGGGCAGAACTACGAGCAGTACTTC
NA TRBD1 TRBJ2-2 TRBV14 CASSLTQGAAGELFF TGTGCCAGCAGCCTAACGCAGGGGGCTGCCGGGGAGCTGTTTTTT
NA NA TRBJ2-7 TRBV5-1 CASSLAAGMTYEQYF TGCGCCAGCAGCTTGGCGGCAGGGATGACCTACGAGCAGTACTTC
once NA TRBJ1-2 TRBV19 CASMVQGKGNYGYTF TGTGCCAGTATGGTCCAGGGGAAGGGCAACTATGGCTACACCTTC